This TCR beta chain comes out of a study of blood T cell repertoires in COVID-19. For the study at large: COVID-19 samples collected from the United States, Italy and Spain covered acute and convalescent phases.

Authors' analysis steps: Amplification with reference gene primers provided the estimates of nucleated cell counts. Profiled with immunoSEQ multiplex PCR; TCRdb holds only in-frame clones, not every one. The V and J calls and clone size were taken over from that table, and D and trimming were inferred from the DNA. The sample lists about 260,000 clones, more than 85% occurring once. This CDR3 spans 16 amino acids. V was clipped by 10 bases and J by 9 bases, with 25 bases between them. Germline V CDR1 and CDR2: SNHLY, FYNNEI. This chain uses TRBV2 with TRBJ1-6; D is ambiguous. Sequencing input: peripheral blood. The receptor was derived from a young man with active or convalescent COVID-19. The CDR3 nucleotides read TGTGCCACTCGTGACCCCTCGACCGGGAGCGGTTCACCCCTCCACTTT. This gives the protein CATRDPSTGSGSPLHF. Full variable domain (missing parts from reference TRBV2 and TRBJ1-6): EPEVTQTPSHQVTQMGQEVILRCVPISNHLYFYWYRQILGQKVEFLVSFYNNEISEKSEIFDDQFSVERPDGSNFTLKIRSTKLEDSAMYFCATRDPSTGSGSPLHFGNGTRLTVT.